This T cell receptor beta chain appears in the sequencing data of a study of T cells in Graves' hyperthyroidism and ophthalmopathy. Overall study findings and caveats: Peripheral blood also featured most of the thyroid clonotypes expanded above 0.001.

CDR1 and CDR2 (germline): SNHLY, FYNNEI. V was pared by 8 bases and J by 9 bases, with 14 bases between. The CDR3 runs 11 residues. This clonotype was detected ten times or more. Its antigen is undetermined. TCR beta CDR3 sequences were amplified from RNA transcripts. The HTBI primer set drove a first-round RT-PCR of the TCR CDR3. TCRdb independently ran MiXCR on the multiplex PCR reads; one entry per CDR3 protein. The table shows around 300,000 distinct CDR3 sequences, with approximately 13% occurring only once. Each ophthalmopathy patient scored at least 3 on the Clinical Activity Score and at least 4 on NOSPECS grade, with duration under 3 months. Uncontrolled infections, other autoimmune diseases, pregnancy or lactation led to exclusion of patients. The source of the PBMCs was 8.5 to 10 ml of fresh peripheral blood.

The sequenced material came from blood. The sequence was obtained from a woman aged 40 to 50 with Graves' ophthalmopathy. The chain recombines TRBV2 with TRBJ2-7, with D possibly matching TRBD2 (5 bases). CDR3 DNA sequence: TGTGCCAGCGGGAGCTCCCCCGTGCAGTACTTC. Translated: CASGSSPVQYF.